The T cell receptor (beta chain) under discussion was sequenced for a study of regulatory T cells in long-lasting Graves disease. The table lists this clonotype with many counts. Antigen: not known. With iRepertoire HTBI primers and Arm-PCR of CDR3 regions, TCR beta libraries were built. Original handling: Analysis of the samples identified 50 to 70 TRBV and roughly 15 TRBJ segments. TCRdb ran MiXCR on the multiplex PCR reads and lists one entry per CDR3 protein. The V and J calls and clone size are TCRdb's, not the authors'. The sample has 400,000 to 500,000 distinct CDR3 sequences; 21% are singletons. Study-level points and caveats: When disease was persistent, TRBV28, TRBJ1-2 and TRBJ2-5 were the favored segments.

Trimming stripped 2 bases from V and 4 bases from J, with 11 bases between. CDR1 is SGHTA and CDR2 is FQGNSA in the germline V gene. This CDR3 comprises 14 residues. The time point here: persistent/refractory GD, antithyroid drugs over 5 years with positive TRAb. PBMCs provided the RNA from which the TCR library was made. The peripheral blood volume drawn was 8.5 to 9 milliliters, and it was collected into EDTA tubes. The material sequenced was peripheral blood mononuclear cells (PBMCs), taken when the disease was refractory, from a patient treated with antithyroid drugs. This clonotype was sampled from a female donor with Graves disease. The V call is TRBV7-2, the J call TRBJ1-2; weak D call: TRBD1 (5 bases). Here the CDR3 DNA reads TGTGCCAGCAGCTTATTGGGGGAGGTCTATGGCTACACCTTC. Protein product: CASSLLGEVYGYTF.